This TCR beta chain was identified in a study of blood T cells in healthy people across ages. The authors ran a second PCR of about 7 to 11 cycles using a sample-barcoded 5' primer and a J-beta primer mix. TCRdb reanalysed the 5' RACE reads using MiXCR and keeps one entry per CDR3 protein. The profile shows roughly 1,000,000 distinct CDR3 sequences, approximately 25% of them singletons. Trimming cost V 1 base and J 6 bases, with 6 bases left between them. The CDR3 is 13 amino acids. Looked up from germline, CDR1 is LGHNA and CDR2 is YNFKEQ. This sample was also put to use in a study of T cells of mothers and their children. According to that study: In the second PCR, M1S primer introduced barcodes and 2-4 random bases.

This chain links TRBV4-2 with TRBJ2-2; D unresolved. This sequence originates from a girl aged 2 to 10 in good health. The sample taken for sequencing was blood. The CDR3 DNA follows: TGTGCCAGCAGCCAAGCGGGTCCCGGGGAGCTGTTTTTT. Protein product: CASSQAGPGELFF.